Listed below are T cell receptor beta chains from one sample, sequenced in a study of cytomegalovirus exposure and HLA in healthy donors. Method: immunoSEQ multiplex PCR; TCRdb's copy keeps in-frame clones and lacks some. Seen here are 150,000 to 200,000 clones, 80% to 85% observed once, and the top ten hold about 1.1%. Sample: PBMCs. These receptors all stem from a middle-aged woman in good health and CMV-seronegative. The CDR3 runs from the conserved cysteine through the conserved F or W. The order of the fields is V gene, D gene, J gene, clone size, CDR3 protein, CDR3 DNA. D genes are given only for firm matches. The size field is filled for only some rows; it gives once, few, many or a size class.

V: TRBV9
D: TRBD1
J: TRBJ1-2
size: .
CDR3: CASSDGTAYGYTF
DNA: TGTGCCAGCAGCGACGGGACAGCTTATGGCTACACCTTC

V: TRBV18
D: .
J: TRBJ1-1
size: few
CDR3: CASSSTGTLNTEAFF
DNA: TGTGCCAGCTCATCTACCGGGACACTGAACACTGAAGCTTTCTTT

V: TRBV5-6
D: .
J: TRBJ2-7
size: .
CDR3: CASSLGRDFPPYEQYF
DNA: TGTGCCAGCAGCTTGGGAAGGGACTTCCCTCCCTACGAGCAGTACTTC

V: TRBV10-3
D: .
J: TRBJ2-1
size: .
CDR3: CAIKSLASSYNEQFF
DNA: TGTGCCATCAAATCCCTCGCTAGCTCCTACAATGAGCAGTTCTTC

V: TRBV7-9
D: TRBD2
J: TRBJ2-5
size: .
CDR3: CASSLDRSGSRETQYF
DNA: TGTGCCAGCAGCTTAGATCGCAGCGGGAGCAGAGAGACCCAGTACTTC

V: TRBV6-1
D: .
J: TRBJ2-7
size: .
CDR3: CASMEFYEQYF
DNA: TGTGCCAGCATGGAGTTCTACGAGCAGTACTTC

V: TRBV29-1
D: .
J: TRBJ2-5
size: .
CDR3: CSVGQPPGETQYF
DNA: TGCAGCGTTGGCCAGCCCCCCGGGGAGACCCAGTACTTC

V: TRBV4-2
D: .
J: TRBJ2-3
size: .
CDR3: CASSQEGLGSTDTQYF
DNA: TGTGCCAGCAGCCAAGAGGGACTGGGCAGCACAGATACGCAGTATTTT

V: TRBV7-6
D: TRBD1
J: TRBJ1-5
size: .
CDR3: CASSPGGIQPQHF
DNA: TGTGCCAGCAGCCCAGGGGGGATCCAGCCCCAGCATTTT

V: TRBV29-1
D: TRBD1
J: TRBJ1-2
size: once
CDR3: CSATRQGGSYGYTF
DNA: TGCAGCGCCACCCGACAGGGGGGCTCCTATGGCTACACCTTC

V: TRBV7-2
D: TRBD2
J: TRBJ2-1
size: .
CDR3: CASSPGLASNEQFF
DNA: TGTGCCAGCAGCCCCGGACTAGCGTCAAATGAGCAGTTCTTC

V: TRBV5-1
D: .
J: TRBJ1-6
size: .
CDR3: CASSPRASSYNSPLHF
DNA: TGCGCCAGCAGCCCCAGGGCCAGCTCCTATAATTCACCCCTCCACTTT

V: TRBV6-6
D: TRBD2
J: TRBJ2-4
size: .
CDR3: CASSSGLGGWQNIQYF
DNA: TGTGCCAGCAGTTCAGGACTAGGAGGGTGGCAAAACATTCAGTACTTC

V: TRBV18
D: TRBD1
J: TRBJ1-4
size: once
CDR3: CASSPLGQRSEKLFF
DNA: TGTGCCAGCTCACCACTGGGACAGCGAAGTGAAAAACTGTTTTTT

V: TRBV5-4
D: TRBD1
J: TRBJ1-2
size: .
CDR3: CASSLEGTGFSGYTF
DNA: TGTGCCAGCAGCTTGGAAGGGACAGGGTTTAGTGGCTACACCTTC